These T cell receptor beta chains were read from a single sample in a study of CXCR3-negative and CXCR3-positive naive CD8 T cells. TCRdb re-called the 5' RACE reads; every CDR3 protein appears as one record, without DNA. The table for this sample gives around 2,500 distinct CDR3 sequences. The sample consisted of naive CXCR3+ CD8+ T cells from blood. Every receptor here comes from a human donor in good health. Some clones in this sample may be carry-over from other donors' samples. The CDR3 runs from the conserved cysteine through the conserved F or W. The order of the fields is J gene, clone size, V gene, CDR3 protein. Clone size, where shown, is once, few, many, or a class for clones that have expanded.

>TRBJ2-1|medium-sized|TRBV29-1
CSVVLGLADYNEQFF
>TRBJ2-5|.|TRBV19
CASSIDQETQYF
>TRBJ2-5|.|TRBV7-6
CASSLTTSGGRQETQYF
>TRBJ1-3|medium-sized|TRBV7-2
CASSLDRTGLNSGNTIYF
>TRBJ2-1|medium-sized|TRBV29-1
CSVVRRVLPLSSYNEQFF
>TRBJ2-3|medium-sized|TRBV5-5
CASSSTSGDTQYF
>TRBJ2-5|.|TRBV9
CASSVAASYLETQYF
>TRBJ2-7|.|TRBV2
CASSEFSGRYEQYF
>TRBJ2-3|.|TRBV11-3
CASSLAPADTQYF
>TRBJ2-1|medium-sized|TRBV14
CASSQYNEQFF
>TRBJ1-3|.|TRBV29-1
CSVEGYGNTIYF
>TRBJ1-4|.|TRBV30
CAIRGTNEKLFF
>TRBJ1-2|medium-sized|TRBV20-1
CSATVRDRVRMAAGYTF
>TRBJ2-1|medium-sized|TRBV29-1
CSAVIGFGTDYNEQFF
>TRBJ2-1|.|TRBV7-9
CASSRTAEHYNEQFF
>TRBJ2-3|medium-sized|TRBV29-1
CSVELGEDSTDTQYF
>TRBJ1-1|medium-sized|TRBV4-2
CASSQAGGITEAFF
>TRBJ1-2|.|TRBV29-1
CSVIGMYYGYTF
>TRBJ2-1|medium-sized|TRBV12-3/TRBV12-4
CASSFGFNEQFF
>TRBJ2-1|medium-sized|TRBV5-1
CASSLGTSYNEQFF
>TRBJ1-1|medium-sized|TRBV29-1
CSVEDGMNTEAFF
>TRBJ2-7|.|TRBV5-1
CASSLGGVLTYEQYF
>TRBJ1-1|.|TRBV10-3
CAISEAGTEAFF
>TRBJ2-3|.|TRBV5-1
CASSPFGGPGTDTQYF
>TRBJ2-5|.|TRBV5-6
CASSFTGEETQYF
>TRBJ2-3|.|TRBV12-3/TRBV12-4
CASSQSGLAELKADTQYF
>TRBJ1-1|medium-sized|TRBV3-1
CASSQDQGWGDTEAFF
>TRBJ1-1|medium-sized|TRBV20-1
CSASGTVMNTEAFF
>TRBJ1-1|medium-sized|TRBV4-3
CASSQEVGRMNTEAFF
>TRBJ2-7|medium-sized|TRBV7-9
CASSLTQGPDEQYF
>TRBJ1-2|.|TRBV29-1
CSVEYGSLYGYTF
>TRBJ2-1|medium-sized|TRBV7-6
CASSPGTSPEQFF
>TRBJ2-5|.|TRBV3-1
CASSQGLAGRETQYF
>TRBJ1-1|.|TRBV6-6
CASSGQGDTEAFF
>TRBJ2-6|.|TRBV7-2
CASSSPVRGAGANVLTF
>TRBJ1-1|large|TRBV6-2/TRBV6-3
CASSSIPTGSEAFF
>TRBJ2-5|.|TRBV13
CASSPQLAGGPGETQYF
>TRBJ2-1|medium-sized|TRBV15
CATSSPGQGINEQFF
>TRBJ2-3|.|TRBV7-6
CASSIGADTQYF
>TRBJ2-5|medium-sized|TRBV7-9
CASSPEDREETQYF
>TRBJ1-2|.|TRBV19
CASSRNTPGWAGYTF
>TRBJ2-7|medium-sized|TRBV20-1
CSARDGTERGPEQYF
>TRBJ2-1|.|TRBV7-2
CASSLQVAGASYNEQFF
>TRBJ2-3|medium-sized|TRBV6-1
CASSEAGYLVGEREGRGDTQYF
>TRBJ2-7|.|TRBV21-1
CASSKVKLRRRGVYEQYF
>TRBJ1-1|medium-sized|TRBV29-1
CSVDKNTEAFF
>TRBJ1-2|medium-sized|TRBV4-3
CASSQDWAEANYGYTF
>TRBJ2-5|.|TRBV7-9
CASSLASATSGGESRETQYF
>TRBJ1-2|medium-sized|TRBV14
CASSQVWTGDDYGYTF
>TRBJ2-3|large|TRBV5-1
CASSLGTVSTDTQYF
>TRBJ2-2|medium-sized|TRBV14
CASSPQNTGELFF
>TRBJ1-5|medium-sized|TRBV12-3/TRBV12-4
CASTSSLQNQPQHF
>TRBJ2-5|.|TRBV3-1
CASISLLTGEETQYF
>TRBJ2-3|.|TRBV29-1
CSVEGGESTDTQYF
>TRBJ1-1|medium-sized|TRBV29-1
CSIRDSVNTEAFF
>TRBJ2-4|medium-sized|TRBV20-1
CSALGLAGGYIQYF
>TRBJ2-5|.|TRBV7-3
CASSLEGVFQETQYF
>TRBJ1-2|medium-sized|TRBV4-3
CASSQDRGIYYGYTF
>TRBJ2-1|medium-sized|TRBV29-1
CSVTLALYNEQFF
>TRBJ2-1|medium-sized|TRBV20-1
CSARDIDSYNEQFF